These 23 T cell receptor beta chains share one sample of origin, sequenced in a study of CD8 T cells in ankylosing spondylitis. From the 5' RACE reads, TCRdb called clonotypes with MiXCR, one entry per CDR3 protein. The sample holds some 200,000 distinct CDR3 sequences, approximately 18% seen once. Sequenced input: blood, either unsorted or a sorted T cell fraction (not recorded which). The receptors come from a male donor aged 5-30 years with ankylosing spondylitis or in good health (not recorded which).

This clonotype was observed many times. The V gene is TRBV29-1, the J gene TRBJ2-5; the D gene is possibly TRBD1 (6 bases). Germline loops: CDR1 SQVTM, CDR2 ANQGSEA. CDR3 size: 12 residues. The V and J ends lost 7 bases and 1 base respectively, with 10 bases between them. CDR3 sequence (DNA): TGCAGCGCCGGGACATTCCAAGAGACCCAGTACTTC. As protein: CSAGTFQETQYF.

The genes are TRBV11-2 and TRBJ2-3, with D maybe TRBD1 (5 bases). Trimming cost V 5 bases and J 1 base, with 13 bases left between them. This CDR3 spans 15 amino acids. Germline-derived CDR1 and CDR2 are SGHAT and FQNNGV. DNA for the CDR3: TGTGCCAGCAGCCCGATTGGGGCTGGCACAGATACGCAGTATTTT. Translated: CASSPIGAGTDTQYF.

This clonotype was detected only a few times. The chain uses TRBV6-2 or TRBV6-3 and TRBJ2-2, with D possibly being TRBD2 (5 bases). The germline V and J ends were trimmed by 10 bases and 4 bases, with 16 bases remaining between them. Germline V CDR1 and CDR2: MNHEY, SVGEGT. The CDR3 sequence is 14 residues long. This CDR3 is CAIGLTPGTGELFF. Written as DNA, the CDR3 is TGTGCCATTGGACTTACCCCGGGCACCGGGGAGCTGTTTTTT.

At least ten counts were recorded for this clonotype. The chain is built from TRBV4-1 and TRBJ2-1; TRBD2 might be the D (5 bases). V lost 0 bases, J lost 8 bases, and 14 bases lay in between. CDR1 is MGHRA and CDR2 is YSYEKL in the germline V gene. This CDR3 contains 15 residues. The CDR3 region has the DNA TGCGCCAGCAGCCAAGATAGAGGGCCCGTCTATGAGCAGTTCTTC. Amino acids: CASSQDRGPVYEQFF.

In this sample, this clonotype turned up many times. In DNA, the CDR3 is TGTGCCACCCTTGACGGCCATGTCCCCCCTTCCTACGAGCAGTACTTC. Translation: CATLDGHVPPSYEQYF. The chain uses TRBV10-3 and TRBJ2-7, with D hard to call. Germline loops: CDR1 ENHRY, CDR2 SYGVKD. The V gene lost 10 bases and the J gene lost 1 base, with 23 bases spanning the gap. This CDR3 is built from 16 residues.

The table lists this clonotype with many counts. The chain combines TRBV7-9 with TRBJ2-1, with 7 bases aligning to TRBD2. Germline V gene lookup returns CDR1 SEHNR and CDR2 FQNEAQ (reference sequence). There are 16 residues in the CDR3. V lost 2 bases and J lost 1; bases outside the gene matches: 5. The CDR3 loop reads CASSLYGGSSYNEQFF. In DNA, the CDR3 is TGTGCCAGCAGCTTATATGGCGGGAGTTCCTACAATGAGCAGTTCTTC.

The V and J genes are TRBV20-1 and TRBJ2-7; 8 nucleotides match TRBD1. The CDR3 has 16 amino acids. The V segment lost 2 bases and the J segment 4 bases; nucleotides outside the gene matches: 13. CDR1 is DFQATT and CDR2 is SNEGSKA in the germline V gene (reference sequence). CDR3 protein: CSARISGTGAWYEQYF. CDR3 bases: TGCAGTGCTAGAATATCAGGGACAGGCGCCTGGTACGAGCAGTACTTC.

This clonotype was seen many times. V and J are TRBV21-1 and TRBJ1-5; the table's D gene call, TRBD1, was not cross checked with the DNA. TRBV21-1 represents a pseudogene. There are 17 residues in the CDR3. The CDR3 region is CASRPVHAPYSNQPQHF. The CDR3 DNA follows: TGTGCCAGCCGACCAGTACACGCCCCATATAGCAATCAGCCCCAGCATTTT.

This chain joins TRBV12-3 or TRBV12-4 and TRBJ2-2, with 10 positions matching TRBD2. The CDR3 has 15 residues. The V and J ends lost 7 bases and 6 bases, in that order; junction bases with no gene match: 8. CDR3 sequence reads: CASTLTSGIAGELFF. CDR3 DNA sequence: TGTGCCAGCACCCTCACTAGCGGGATAGCCGGGGAGCTGTTTTTT.

The chain links TRBV5-1 to TRBJ2-1; no clear D gene. Germline CDR1 and CDR2: SGHRS and YFSETQ. This CDR3 has 14 residues. V lost 10 bases and J lost 0, with 14 bases in between. The CDR3 protein is CACRGTRSYNEQFF. Here the CDR3 DNA reads TGCGCCTGCCGCGGAACCCGCTCCTACAATGAGCAGTTCTTC. Full variable domain (rest looked up from reference TRBV5-1 and TRBJ2-1): KAGVTQTPRYLIKTRGQQVTLSCSPISGHRSVSWYQQTPGQGLQFLFEYFSETQRNKGNFPGRFSGRQFSNSRSEMNVSTLELGDSALYLCACRGTRSYNEQFFGPGTRLTVL.

This clonotype has at least ten counts. The rearrangement links TRBV11-2 to TRBJ2-2; 9 positions match TRBD2. CDR3 length: 16 residues. Germline CDR1 is SGHAT and CDR2 is FQNNGV. J gave up 5 bases and V 2 bases, and 6 bases lay outside the gene matches. The CDR3 nucleotides are TGTGCCAGCAGCTTAACGGGCGGGAGGGGGACCGGGGAGCTGTTTTTT. Translated: CASSLTGGRGTGELFF.

This clonotype has ten or more counts. CDR3 bases: TGTGCCAGCAGCTTAGGCCTAGCGGCCCACTACAATGAGCAGTTCTTC. Its protein is CASSLGLAAHYNEQFF. V gene TRBV7-2 combines with J gene TRBJ2-1; 7 bases line up with TRBD2. This CDR3 is built from 16 residues. The V gene's germline CDR1 is SGHTA and CDR2 FQGNSA. With V trimmed by 1 base and J by 3 bases, 6 bases remained unmatched.

This clonotype was recorded at least ten times. The gene calls are TRBV2 and TRBJ2-2; 11 bases map to TRBD2. CDR3 length: 19 residues. V shed 0 bases, J shed 2 bases, and the junction held 8 bases outside the gene matches. The germline gives CDR1 SNHLY, CDR2 FYNNEI. The CDR3 spells CASSEALSGTSGNTGELFF. CDR3 DNA sequence: TGTGCCAGCAGTGAAGCTCTCTCGGGGACTAGCGGAAACACCGGGGAGCTGTTTTTT.

This clonotype appeared many times. CDR3 in amino acids: CATHRSGTPGNTIYF. The DNA of the CDR3 is TGTGCCACCCATCGATCCGGGACTCCTGGAAACACCATATATTTT. V usage is TRBV24-1 and J usage is TRBJ1-3; D may be TRBD1 (5 bases). The V and J ends lost 9 bases and 2 bases respectively, with 16 bases between them. CDR3 size: 15 residues. The germline V gene encodes CDR1 KGHDR and CDR2 SFDVKD.

The V and J genes are TRBV3-1 and TRBJ1-1; no firm D call. CDR1 and CDR2 from the germline V gene are LGHDT and YNNKEL (reference sequence). CDR3 length equals 12 residues. The germline V and J ends were trimmed by 4 bases and 7 bases, with 10 bases remaining between them. The CDR3 DNA sequence: TGTGCCAGCAGCCTCACTACCCATGAAGCTTTCTTT. Amino acid sequence: CASSLTTHEAFF.

This clonotype was seen at least ten times. The rearrangement uses TRBV10-3 and TRBJ2-7, with a possible D match to TRBD1 (5 bases). The V and J ends lost 4 bases and 6 bases respectively, with 10 bases between them. The germline V gene has CDR1 ENHRY and CDR2 SYGVKD. The CDR3 has 12 residues. The CDR3 reads CAISAEGVEQYF. The CDR3 DNA reads TGTGCCATCAGTGCAGAAGGGGTCGAGCAGTACTTC.

The sample holds many counts of this clonotype. The chain carries TRBV7-2 and TRBJ1-4; D is unclear. V dropped 5 bases and J dropped 6 bases, with 10 bases sitting between them. This CDR3 contains 13 residues. Germline values: CDR1 SGHTA, CDR2 FQGNSA. CDR3 coding DNA: TGTGCCAGCAGCCCCCGAGGCGATGAAAAACTGTTTTTT. This encodes CASSPRGDEKLFF.

The gene calls are TRBV29-1 and TRBJ2-7; D is perhaps TRBD2 (7 bases). The CDR3 is 11 residues long. The V gene lost 4 bases and the J gene lost 6 bases, with 10 bases spanning the gap. CDR1 and CDR2 from the germline V gene are SQVTM and ANQGSEA. The CDR3 DNA reads TGCAGCGTTGGGGGAGGGGGCGAGCAGTACTTC. It specifies CSVGGGGEQYF.

This chain joins TRBV15 and TRBJ2-4; the D is unclear. CDR1 LNHNV and CDR2 YYDKDF come from the germline V gene (reference sequence). CDR3 size: 22 residues. Deletions cut 1 base from V and 2 bases from J, with 30 bases between. In nucleotides, the CDR3 is TGTGCCACCAGCAGAGCCATTCATTTTGGAAACCGGGTCTCCGTGCCCAAAAACATTCAGTACTTC. Encoded protein: CATSRAIHFGNRVSVPKNIQYF.

This clonotype was recorded many times. The chain is built from TRBV7-9 and TRBJ2-1, with unresolved D. Germline V gives CDR1 SEHNR, CDR2 FQNEAQ (reference sequence). Trimming pared 6 bases from V and 5 bases from J, leaving 5 bases between. CDR3 size: 11 residues. This CDR3 reads CASSVDNEQFF. CDR3 sequence (DNA): TGTGCCAGCAGTGTAGACAATGAGCAGTTCTTC. Combining the CDR3 with reference TRBV7-9 and TRBJ2-1 gives the whole variable domain DTGVSQNPRHKITKRGQNVTFRCDPISEHNRLYWYRQTLGQGPEFLTYFQNEAQLEKSRLLSDRFSAERPKGSFSTLEIQRTEQGDSAMYLCASSVDNEQFFGPGTRLTVL.

The sample holds many counts of this clonotype. The chain is built from TRBV12-3 or TRBV12-4 and TRBJ2-1; D is perhaps TRBD1 (6 bases). Between the trimmed V and J ends, which lost 1 base and 8 bases, there was a span of 12 bases. The CDR3 has 14 residues. CDR3 nucleotides: TGTGCCAGCAGTTTAGACAGGGTATCCTATGAGCAGTTCTTC. It encodes CASSLDRVSYEQFF.

There are many counts of this clonotype. The rearrangement joins TRBV12-3 or TRBV12-4 to TRBJ2-3, with TRBD1 matching 7 bases. J was trimmed by 1 base and V by 3 bases; bases with no gene match: 4. CDR3 length equals 15 residues. The chain's CDR3 is CASSFSGQGTDTQYF. The CDR3 DNA reads as TGTGCCAGCAGTTTCTCCGGACAGGGCACAGATACGCAGTATTTT.

This clonotype was detected ten times or more. V and J are TRBV29-1 and TRBJ2-4, with D perhaps TRBD1 (8 bases). The CDR3 is 15 amino acids. CDR1 is SQVTM and CDR2 is ANQGSEA in the germline V gene. V was cut by 7 bases and J by 0 bases, with 16 bases left in between. The CDR3 is CSAGGQDLAKNIQYF. The CDR3, as DNA: TGCAGCGCGGGGGGACAGGATCTAGCCAAAAACATTCAGTACTTC.